This T cell receptor beta chain was sequenced during a study of cytomegalovirus exposure and HLA in healthy donors. Findings of the study overall: Further analysis, carried out later, found HLA-associated TCR beta chains more clonally expanded than equally common other chains.

Turning to this clone: The antigen is not known.

Primers included in the PCR were 60 Vbeta and 13 Jbeta primers. The assay was immunoSEQ multiplex PCR, and TCRdb's table has in-frame clones only and misses some. The sample includes 150,000 to 200,000 clones, more than 65% of them seen just once. This TCR derives from a man aged 50 to 59 in good health and CMV-seropositive. Material for sequencing was PBMCs.

The CDR3 nucleotides read TGTGCCAGCAGTTTAGTTCGGACAGGCAGGATGAACACTGAAGCTTTCTTT. This gives the protein CASSLVRTGRMNTEAFF. The chain combines TRBV28 with TRBJ1-1; 7 bases fit TRBD1. The J segment lost 0 bases and the V segment lost 2 bases, leaving 9 bases of the junction unmatched. This CDR3 has 17 amino acids. Germline V gives CDR1 MDHEN, CDR2 SYDVKM.